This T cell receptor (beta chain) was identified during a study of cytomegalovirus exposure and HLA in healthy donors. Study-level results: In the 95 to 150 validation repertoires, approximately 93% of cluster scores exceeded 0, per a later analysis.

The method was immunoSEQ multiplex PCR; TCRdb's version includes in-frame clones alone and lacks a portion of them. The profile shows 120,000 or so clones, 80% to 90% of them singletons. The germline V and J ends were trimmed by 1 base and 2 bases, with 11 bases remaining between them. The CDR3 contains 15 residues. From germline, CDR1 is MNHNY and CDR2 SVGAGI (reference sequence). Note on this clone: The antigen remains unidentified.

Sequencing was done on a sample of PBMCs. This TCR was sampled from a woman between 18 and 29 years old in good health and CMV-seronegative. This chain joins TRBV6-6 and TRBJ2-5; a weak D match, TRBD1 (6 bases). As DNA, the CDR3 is TGTGCCAGCAGTTACTTTGGACAGAAACAAGAGACCCAGTACTTC. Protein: CASSYFGQKQETQYF.